This T cell receptor (beta chain) was captured by sequencing in a study of blood T cell repertoires in COVID-19. Study-level information: Samples of COVID-19 (acute and convalescent) were obtained from the United States, Italy and Spain. Sources were T cells, B-cell-depleted T cells, or PBMCs; the material itself was cDNA or gDNA.

Authors' data handling: Counts of nucleated cells, estimated from reference gene primer amplification, were obtained. Using immunoSEQ multiplex PCR, the repertoire was profiled, and TCRdb retains in-frame clones only, with some absent. V and J calls and clone size come straight from that table; D and trimming were deduced from the DNA. The table records around 100,000 clones, roughly 80% of them present only once. The CDR3 spans 14 residues. Germline V CDR1 and CDR2: GTSNPN, SVGIG (reference sequence). V shed 4 bases and J 2 bases; nucleotides not matched to a gene: 8. The chain joins TRBV30 to TRBJ2-7; 7 bases align to TRBD1. The sequencing sample was made of peripheral blood. This TCR derives from a woman between 65 and 79 years old with acute or convalescent COVID-19. The CDR3 DNA follows: TGTGCCTGGAAACAGGGGAGAAATACCTACGAGCAGTACTTC. Protein: CAWKQGRNTYEQYF.